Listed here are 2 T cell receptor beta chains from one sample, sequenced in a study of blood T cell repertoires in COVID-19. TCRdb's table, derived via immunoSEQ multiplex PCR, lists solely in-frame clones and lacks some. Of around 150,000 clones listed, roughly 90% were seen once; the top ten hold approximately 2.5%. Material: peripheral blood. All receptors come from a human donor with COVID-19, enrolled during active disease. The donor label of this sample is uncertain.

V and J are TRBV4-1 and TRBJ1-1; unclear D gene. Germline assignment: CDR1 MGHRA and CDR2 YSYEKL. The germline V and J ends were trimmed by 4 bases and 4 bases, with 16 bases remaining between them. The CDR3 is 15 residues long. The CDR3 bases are TGCGCCAGCAGCCGAGCGGTGCGGGGAATCACTGAAGCTTTCTTT. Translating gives CASSRAVRGITEAFF.

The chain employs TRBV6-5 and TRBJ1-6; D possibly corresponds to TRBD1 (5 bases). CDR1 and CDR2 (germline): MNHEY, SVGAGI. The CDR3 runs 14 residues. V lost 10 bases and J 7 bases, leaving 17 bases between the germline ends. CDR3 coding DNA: TGTGCCACATCTCCCGGGACTCGAAATTCACCCCTCCACTTT. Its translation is CATSPGTRNSPLHF.